The 25 T cell receptor beta chains reported below all come from one sample, sequenced in a study of T cell changes during pregnancy in multiple sclerosis. Profiled with immunoSEQ multiplex PCR; TCRdb holds only in-frame clones, not every one. The sample includes some 40,000 clones, about 94% seen only once; the top ten take approximately 1.6%. Sequencing was performed on peripheral blood, taken in the third trimester of pregnancy. The source is a female donor with multiple sclerosis, enrolled in a pregnancy study.

The V call is TRBV6-1, the J call TRBJ1-1, with D hard to call. CDR3 length equals 12 residues. The germline V gene encodes CDR1 MNHNS and CDR2 SASEGT. Trimming took 8 bases from V and 3 from J, leaving 10 bases between them. CDR3 in amino acids: CASSHGDTEAFF. CDR3 in DNA: TGTGCCAGCTCTCACGGGGACACTGAAGCTTTCTTT.

The chain joins TRBV11-2 to TRBJ1-1; D possibly corresponds to TRBD1 (5 bases). Per the germline V gene, CDR1 is SGHAT and CDR2 is FQNNGV. The CDR3 extends over 15 amino acids. V was trimmed by 2 bases and J by 2 bases, leaving 12 bases between them. This chain's CDR3 is CASSLSGGINTEAFF. In DNA form, the CDR3 reads TGTGCCAGCAGCTTAAGTGGGGGGATTAACACTGAAGCTTTCTTT.

The V and J genes are TRBV4-1 and TRBJ1-5; D perhaps matches TRBD1 (5 bases). Germline assignment: CDR1 MGHRA and CDR2 YSYEKL. The CDR3 extends over 15 amino acids. Trimming took 2 bases from V and 0 from J, leaving 8 bases between them. CDR3 sequence reads: CASSQQGHSNQPQHF. Written as DNA, the CDR3 is TGCGCCAGCAGCCAACAGGGCCATAGCAATCAGCCCCAGCATTTT.

J is TRBJ2-1 and V is TRBV9; 7 nucleotides agree with TRBD1. The CDR3 loop spans 14 amino acids. Germline V gene data show CDR1 as SGDLS and CDR2 as YYNGEE. V trimming: 4 bases; J trimming: 3 bases; junction bases outside the gene matches: 4. CDR3 nucleotide sequence: TGTGCCAGCAGCAATAGGGGGCTCTACAATGAGCAGTTCTTC. This gives the protein CASSNRGLYNEQFF.

The chain uses TRBV18 and TRBJ2-7; D possibly corresponds to TRBD2 (5 bases). With 3 bases removed from V and 3 bases from J, the gap between germline ends came to 18 bases. The CDR3 has 16 residues. Germline V lookup: CDR1 KGHSH, CDR2 LQKENI. CDR3 in DNA: TGTGCCAGCTCACCCCTCGGGATCTCCCAGAACTACGAGCAGTACTTC. Its translation: CASSPLGISQNYEQYF. The full variable domain, in which reference TRBV18 and TRBJ2-7 provide the parts outside the CDR3, is NAGVMQNPRHLVRRRGQEARLRCSPMKGHSHVYWYRQLPEEGLKFMVYLQKENIIDESGMPKERFSAEFPKEGPSILRIQQVVRGDSAAYFCASSPLGISQNYEQYFGPGTRLTVT.

The chain links TRBV27 to TRBJ1-4; D is ambiguous. V was trimmed by 1 base and J by 1 base, leaving 7 bases between them. Looked up from germline, CDR1 is MNHEY and CDR2 is SMNVEV (reference sequence). This CDR3 region has 15 residues. CDR3 residues: CASSLYTGTNEKLFF. In DNA form, the CDR3 reads TGTGCCAGCAGTTTATATACGGGAACTAATGAAAAACTGTTTTTT. The full variable domain, completed using reference TRBV27 and TRBJ1-4, is EAQVTQNPRYLITVTGKKLTVTCSQNMNHEYMSWYRQDPGLGLRQIYYSMNVEVTDKGDVPEGYKVSRKEKRNFPLILESPSPNQTSLYFCASSLYTGTNEKLFFGSGTQLSVL.

V gene TRBV5-6 combines with J gene TRBJ2-3, with 7 bases that match TRBD2. From germline, CDR1 is SGHDT and CDR2 YYEEEE. J was trimmed by 2 bases and V by 4 bases; bases with no gene match: 10. CDR3 length: 16 residues. The CDR3 DNA reads as TGTGCCAGCAGCCGTCCCACTAGCGTCTCCACAGATACGCAGTATTTT. Translated: CASSRPTSVSTDTQYF.

This clone occurred a few times. V and J are TRBV7-9 and TRBJ2-7; D uncertain. Trimming took off 4 bases at V and 0 bases at J, with 10 bases between the two ends. This CDR3 has 14 amino acids. Germline V gene sequence: CDR1 SEHNR, CDR2 FQNEAQ (reference sequence). CDR3 residues: CASSSSSSSYEQYF. The CDR3 DNA reads TGTGCCAGCAGCTCCTCATCGAGCTCCTACGAGCAGTACTTC.

The chain combines TRBV19 with TRBJ1-1; D may be TRBD1 (5 bases). CDR3 length: 16 residues. V was pared by 3 bases and J by 5 bases, with 19 bases between. Looked up from germline, CDR1 is LNHDA and CDR2 is SQIVND (reference sequence). CDR3 loop: CASSIRDDLRDTEAFF. In DNA form, the CDR3 reads TGTGCCAGTAGTATCCGAGACGATCTCAGGGATACTGAAGCTTTCTTT.

CDR3 sequence reads: CASSGGQGRNTEAFF. The CDR3 DNA reads TGTGCCAGCAGTGGAGGACAGGGAAGGAACACTGAAGCTTTCTTT. The V gene is TRBV2, the J gene TRBJ1-1, with TRBD1 identical over 8 bases. J was trimmed by 1 base and V by 4 bases; bases with no gene match: 5. The CDR3 is 15 residues long. Germline CDR1 SNHLY, CDR2 FYNNEI.

This chain joins TRBV6-5 and TRBJ1-1; D call uncertain. Germline V CDR1 and CDR2: MNHEY, SVGAGI. This CDR3 has 16 amino acids. The V end was cut by 1 base, the J end by 1 base, with 13 bases between. CDR3 DNA: TGTGCCAGCAGTTACTTCCTGGGAGTGACGAACACTGAAGCTTTCTTT. Residues: CASSYFLGVTNTEAFF.

This clone was seen once. Different DNA sequences within this sample yield the same CDR3. The chain combines TRBV27 with TRBJ1-1; tentatively, D is TRBD1 (5 bases). V was pared by 3 bases and J by 4 bases, with 9 bases between. This CDR3 comprises 13 residues. Germline CDR1 MNHEY, CDR2 SMNVEV (reference sequence). The CDR3 coding sequence is TGTGCCAGCAGTTTGGGCAGGGCCACTGAAGCTTTCTTT. It specifies CASSLGRATEAFF.

This rearrangement joins TRBV7-9 to TRBJ1-4, with 8 bases fitting TRBD1. The V segment lost 5 bases and the J segment 7 bases; nucleotides outside the gene matches: 12. Germline assignment: CDR1 SEHNR and CDR2 FQNEAQ (reference sequence). CDR3 length: 16 residues. CDR3 nucleotides: TGTGCCAGCAGCACTACCCATCAGGGGGCCATTGAAAAACTGTTTTTT. As protein: CASSTTHQGAIEKLFF.

V and J are TRBV11-2 and TRBJ2-7; weak D call: TRBD1 (5 bases). The CDR3 extends over 14 amino acids. Trimming took off 1 base at V and 0 bases at J, with 7 bases between the two ends. The germline V gene encodes CDR1 SGHAT and CDR2 FQNNGV. CDR3 in amino acids: CASSLVGASYEQYF. CDR3 nucleotides: TGTGCCAGCAGCTTAGTAGGGGCCTCCTACGAGCAGTACTTC.

CDR3 DNA: TGTGCCAGCAGTCCCGGGGGGGCTACAGATACGCAGTATTTT. This encodes CASSPGGATDTQYF. The rearrangement links TRBV27 to TRBJ2-3; 8 bases align to TRBD2. CDR1 MNHEY and CDR2 SMNVEV come from the germline V gene (reference sequence). The CDR3 spans 14 residues. The ends lost 5 bases at V and 3 bases at J; junction bases unmatched: 4.

This rearrangement joins TRBV19 to TRBJ2-1; D is unresolved. The V end lost 9 bases, the J end lost 4 bases, and 16 bases lay between the germline ends. CDR1 and CDR2 from the germline V gene are LNHDA and SQIVND (reference sequence). The length of the CDR3 is 14 residues. CDR3 bases: TGTGCCAGCCGCCGCGGCGCCCTTTACAATGAGCAGTTCTTC. It encodes CASRRGALYNEQFF. Full variable domain (rest looked up from reference TRBV19 and TRBJ2-1): DGGITQSPKYLFRKEGQNVTLSCEQNLNHDAMYWYRQDPGQGLRLIYYSQIVNDFQKGDIAEGYSVSREKKESFPLTVTSAQKNPTAFYLCASRRGALYNEQFFGPGTRLTVL.

V and J are TRBV7-3 and TRBJ2-3; TRBD2 might be the D (6 bases). Trimming removed 1 base from V and 4 bases from J, with 9 bases in between. This CDR3 has 14 amino acids. The germline CDR1 and CDR2 sequences are SGHTA and FQGTGA. The CDR3 DNA is TGTGCCAGCAGCTTAAGCGGGGTGGCAGATACGCAGTATTTT. Its protein is CASSLSGVADTQYF.

The gene calls are TRBV7-3 and TRBJ2-5; the D gene is possibly TRBD2 (6 bases). This CDR3 is built from 13 residues. Trimming stripped 5 bases from V and 4 bases from J, with 11 bases between. The germline V gene has CDR1 SGHTA and CDR2 FQGTGA. The CDR3 DNA reads as TGTGCCAGCAGCCCGGGGGTCTTAGAGACCCAGTACTTC. This encodes CASSPGVLETQYF.

This clone was detected only a few times. The V call is TRBV15, the J call TRBJ1-4, with 11 nucleotides matching TRBD1. V shed 4 bases and J 7 bases; nucleotides not matched to a gene: 5. CDR1 is LNHNV, CDR2 YYDKDF, per germline (reference sequence). The length of the CDR3 is 15 residues. In nucleotides, the CDR3 is TGTGCCACCAGCAACGGACAGGGGGCGAGTGAAAAACTGTTTTTT. Its translation is CATSNGQGASEKLFF.

This clone was observed once. This chain uses TRBV19 with TRBJ2-1; TRBD2 matches 10 bases. Looked up from germline, CDR1 is LNHDA and CDR2 is SQIVND (reference sequence). The CDR3 is 15 residues long. The ends lost 4 bases at V and 3 bases at J; junction bases unmatched: 3. Here the CDR3 DNA reads TGTGCCAGTAGTAACCTAGCGGGGGACTACAATGAGCAGTTCTTC. Its translation: CASSNLAGDYNEQFF.

The V gene is TRBV6-6, the J gene TRBJ2-7; D is perhaps TRBD1 (6 bases). The CDR3 covers 13 residues. The V and J ends lost 4 bases and 3 bases respectively, with 10 bases between them. CDR1 is MNHNY, CDR2 SVGAGI, per germline (reference sequence). As DNA, the CDR3 is TGTGCCAGCAGTTCCGGGACAAGCTACGAGCAGTACTTC. Translated, it gives CASSSGTSYEQYF.

V gene TRBV7-3 combines with J gene TRBJ2-7; maybe TRBD1 (7 bases). This CDR3 comprises 15 residues. V was clipped by 2 bases and J by 3 bases, with 14 bases between them. The V gene's germline CDR1 is SGHTA and CDR2 FQGTGA. The CDR3 coding sequence is TGTGCCAGCAGCTTAGAAGGGGGCGGGAACTACGAGCAGTACTTC. Translation: CASSLEGGGNYEQYF.

In its sample, this clone was seen a few times. CDR3 sequence (DNA): TGTGCCAGTAGTCGACAGGGGAGAACTGAAGCTTTCTTT. It codes for CASSRQGRTEAFF. The chain joins TRBV19 to TRBJ1-1; 8 bases match TRBD1. J gave up 5 bases and V 5 bases, and 4 bases lay outside the gene matches. Per germline, CDR1 LNHDA and CDR2 SQIVND (reference sequence). This CDR3 contains 13 residues.

The chain joins TRBV5-1 to TRBJ2-2; 7 nucleotides align to TRBD1. CDR3 length: 18 amino acids. With 3 bases clipped from V and 0 bases from J, the junction kept 11 bases outside the gene matches. The germline V gene has CDR1 SGHRS and CDR2 YFSETQ. In nucleotides, the CDR3 is TGCGCCAGCAGCTGGCTTACCACAGGGGCCGCGAACACCGGGGAGCTGTTTTTT. Protein product: CASSWLTTGAANTGELFF.

The chain carries TRBV27 and TRBJ2-7, with 9 bases fitting TRBD1. Trimming took 0 bases from V and 5 from J; bases not matched to a gene: 8. Germline-derived CDR1 and CDR2 are MNHEY and SMNVEV (reference sequence). This CDR3 comprises 16 residues. The chain's CDR3 is CASSLSPGTGIHEQYF. The CDR3 DNA follows: TGTGCCAGCAGTTTATCGCCCGGGACAGGGATCCACGAGCAGTACTTC.